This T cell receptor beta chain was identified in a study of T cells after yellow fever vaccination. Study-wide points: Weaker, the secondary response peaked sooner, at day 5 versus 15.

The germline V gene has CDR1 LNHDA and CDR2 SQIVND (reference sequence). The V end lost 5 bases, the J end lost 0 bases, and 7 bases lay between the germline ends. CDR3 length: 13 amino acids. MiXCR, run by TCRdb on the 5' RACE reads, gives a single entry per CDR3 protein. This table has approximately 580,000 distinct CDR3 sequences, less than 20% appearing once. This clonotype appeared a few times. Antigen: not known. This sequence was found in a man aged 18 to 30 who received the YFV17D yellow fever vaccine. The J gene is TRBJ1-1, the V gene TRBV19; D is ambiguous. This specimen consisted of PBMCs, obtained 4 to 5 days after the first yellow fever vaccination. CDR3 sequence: CASSAVLNTEAFF. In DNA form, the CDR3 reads TGTGCCAGTAGTGCGGTCCTGAACACTGAAGCTTTCTTT.